A selection of T cell receptor beta chains follows, all from one sample in a study of blood T cell repertoires in COVID-19. Here immunoSEQ multiplex PCR was the method, and the copy in TCRdb shows in-frame clones only, minus some. This table holds some 490,000 clones, 75% to 90% found once. Sequencing input: PBMCs or T cells enriched from blood (not recorded which). The receptors originated from a woman aged 60-70 years who had recovered from COVID-19. CDR3s include the opening cysteine and the closing phenylalanine or tryptophan. The order of the fields is D gene, J gene, clone size, V gene, CDR3 DNA, CDR3 protein. D genes are given only for firm matches. The listing skips clone size in some rows; elsewhere it reads once, few, many or a size class.

d_gene: .
j_gene: TRBJ2-3
abundance: .
v_gene: TRBV9
CDR3nt: TGTGCCAGCAGCGTGGGGGACGGGGGAACAGATACGCAGTATTTT
CDR3aa: CASSVGDGGTDTQYF

d_gene: .
j_gene: TRBJ2-2
abundance: .
v_gene: TRBV5-8
CDR3nt: TGTGCCAGCAGCTTGAGGCAGGTTAACACCGGGGAGCTGTTTTTT
CDR3aa: CASSLRQVNTGELFF

d_gene: TRBD1
j_gene: TRBJ1-1
abundance: .
v_gene: TRBV5-6
CDR3nt: TGTGCCAGCAGCTTGAACAGGGGAAGGAAGAACACTGAAGCTTTCTTT
CDR3aa: CASSLNRGRKNTEAFF

d_gene: .
j_gene: TRBJ1-2
abundance: once
v_gene: TRBV4-1
CDR3nt: TGCGCCAGCAGCCCCTCGGGGTTAGCTAACTATGGCTACACCTTC
CDR3aa: CASSPSGLANYGYTF

d_gene: .
j_gene: TRBJ1-2
abundance: .
v_gene: TRBV7-9
CDR3nt: TGTGCCAGCAGCCTCAAAGCGGGGGGGAACTATGGCTACACCTTC
CDR3aa: CASSLKAGGNYGYTF

d_gene: .
j_gene: TRBJ1-2
abundance: .
v_gene: TRBV6-6
CDR3nt: TGTGCCAGCAGACTATCGTTCGCTAACTATGGCTACACCTTC
CDR3aa: CASRLSFANYGYTF

d_gene: .
j_gene: TRBJ1-6
abundance: .
v_gene: TRBV2
CDR3nt: TGTGCCAGCAAGTTGAGAGAGGATAATTCACCCCTCCACTTT
CDR3aa: CASKLREDNSPLHF

d_gene: .
j_gene: TRBJ1-1
abundance: .
v_gene: TRBV15
CDR3nt: TGTGCCACCAGCGGTCCCAGGGCCTTGAGCACTGAAGCTTTCTTT
CDR3aa: CATSGPRALSTEAFF

d_gene: TRBD1
j_gene: TRBJ2-3
abundance: .
v_gene: TRBV3-1/TRBV3-2
CDR3nt: TGTGCCAGCAGCCCGGTGGGACAGGCGGGGGATACGCAGTATTTT
CDR3aa: CASSPVGQAGDTQYF

d_gene: .
j_gene: TRBJ2-2
abundance: .
v_gene: TRBV5-1
CDR3nt: TGCGCCAGCAGCTTGCAGGCGAACACCGGGGAGCTGTTTTTT
CDR3aa: CASSLQANTGELFF

d_gene: TRBD2
j_gene: TRBJ2-7
abundance: .
v_gene: TRBV27
CDR3nt: TGTGCCAGCAGTATCACTAGCGGGGGCTCCTACGAGCAGTACTTC
CDR3aa: CASSITSGGSYEQYF

d_gene: TRBD1
j_gene: TRBJ1-3
abundance: .
v_gene: TRBV2
CDR3nt: TGTGCCAGCAGCGAGACGACAGGGAAGAACACCATATATTTT
CDR3aa: CASSETTGKNTIYF

d_gene: .
j_gene: TRBJ2-1
abundance: .
v_gene: TRBV28
CDR3nt: TGTGCCAGCAGTTTATCACTAAGCTCCTACAATGAGCAGTTCTTC
CDR3aa: CASSLSLSSYNEQFF

d_gene: TRBD2
j_gene: TRBJ2-1
abundance: .
v_gene: TRBV9
CDR3nt: TGTGCCAGCAGCGTAGCTGTGGGTACCATGGCGGGGGGAGATGAGCAGTTCTTC
CDR3aa: CASSVAVGTMAGGDEQFF

d_gene: TRBD1
j_gene: TRBJ1-2
abundance: .
v_gene: TRBV19
CDR3nt: TGTGCCAGTAGTAAAACCGGGACAGGGGCCTATGGCTACACCTTC
CDR3aa: CASSKTGTGAYGYTF

d_gene: .
j_gene: TRBJ2-2
abundance: .
v_gene: TRBV19
CDR3nt: TGTGCCAGTAGTATAGATTGGGGCAGGGGAAGAACCGGGGAGCTGTTTTTT
CDR3aa: CASSIDWGRGRTGELFF

d_gene: TRBD2
j_gene: TRBJ2-1
abundance: .
v_gene: TRBV2
CDR3nt: TGTGCCAGCAGTGAAATGTCGGGACTAGCGGGGGGGCCTGGGAATGAGCAGTTCTTC
CDR3aa: CASSEMSGLAGGPGNEQFF

d_gene: .
j_gene: TRBJ1-5
abundance: .
v_gene: TRBV13
CDR3nt: TGTGCCAGCAGCTTAGGACAGGGCAATCAGCCCCAGCATTTT
CDR3aa: CASSLGQGNQPQHF

d_gene: TRBD1
j_gene: TRBJ2-7
abundance: .
v_gene: TRBV11-2
CDR3nt: TGTGCCAGCAGCTTACAAAGCCGGGACAGTGGGCAAAAGCAGTACTTC
CDR3aa: CASSLQSRDSGQKQYF

d_gene: TRBD1
j_gene: TRBJ2-3
abundance: .
v_gene: TRBV9
CDR3nt: TGTGCCAGCAGCGTTCTTGGGACAGGGTGGGCAGATACGCAGTATTTT
CDR3aa: CASSVLGTGWADTQYF

d_gene: .
j_gene: TRBJ2-1
abundance: .
v_gene: TRBV10-3
CDR3nt: TGTGCCACCAGACCGGGACACATTAATGAGCAGTTCTTC
CDR3aa: CATRPGHINEQFF

d_gene: .
j_gene: TRBJ2-3
abundance: .
v_gene: TRBV6-1
CDR3nt: TGTGCCAGCAGTGAACAGGATGGAAGCACACTAGATACGCAGTATTTT
CDR3aa: CASSEQDGSTLDTQYF

d_gene: TRBD1
j_gene: TRBJ1-1
abundance: few
v_gene: TRBV2
CDR3nt: TGTGCCAGCAGCGCGGGACAGGGTGTTGGAGAAGCTTTCTTT
CDR3aa: CASSAGQGVGEAFF

d_gene: TRBD1
j_gene: TRBJ2-5
abundance: .
v_gene: TRBV5-1
CDR3nt: TGCGCCAGCAGCGGATCGACAGGGTCCGAGACCCAGTACTTC
CDR3aa: CASSGSTGSETQYF

d_gene: TRBD1
j_gene: TRBJ1-5
abundance: .
v_gene: TRBV5-5
CDR3nt: TGTGCCAGCAGCTTGGGTGCAGGGGGGAGCAATCAGCCCCAGCATTTT
CDR3aa: CASSLGAGGSNQPQHF

d_gene: TRBD1
j_gene: TRBJ1-2
abundance: .
v_gene: TRBV11-2
CDR3nt: TGTGCCAGCAGCTCAAGACAGGGGGGGGATGGCTACACCTTC
CDR3aa: CASSSRQGGDGYTF

d_gene: TRBD1
j_gene: TRBJ1-1
abundance: .
v_gene: TRBV5-1
CDR3nt: TGCGCCAGCAGCTTACAGGGGGCAGGGAACACTGAAGCTTTCTTT
CDR3aa: CASSLQGAGNTEAFF

d_gene: .
j_gene: TRBJ1-4
abundance: .
v_gene: TRBV7-8
CDR3nt: TGTGCCAGCAGCAGGCGGGACGAGGTCACTAATGAAAAACTGTTTTTT
CDR3aa: CASSRRDEVTNEKLFF

d_gene: .
j_gene: TRBJ2-5
abundance: .
v_gene: TRBV28
CDR3nt: TGTGCCAGCAGGGGAGGTGGGTGGGAGACCCAGTACTTC
CDR3aa: CASRGGGWETQYF

d_gene: .
j_gene: TRBJ2-7
abundance: .
v_gene: TRBV7-9
CDR3nt: TGTGCCAGCAGCTTAGCAGGGGAAACCTACGAGCAGTACTTC
CDR3aa: CASSLAGETYEQYF

d_gene: .
j_gene: TRBJ1-2
abundance: .
v_gene: TRBV7-9
CDR3nt: TGTGCCAGCAGCTTAAGTCAGGGCGACTACACCTTC
CDR3aa: CASSLSQGDYTF

d_gene: TRBD1
j_gene: TRBJ2-7
abundance: .
v_gene: TRBV13
CDR3nt: TGTGCCAGCAGCTCCGGGACAGGGATCCACGAGCAGTACTTC
CDR3aa: CASSSGTGIHEQYF

d_gene: TRBD1
j_gene: TRBJ1-5
abundance: .
v_gene: TRBV27
CDR3nt: TGTGCCAGCAGTTCGGGACAGGGGATGCCCCAGCATTTT
CDR3aa: CASSSGQGMPQHF

d_gene: TRBD1
j_gene: TRBJ1-2
abundance: .
v_gene: TRBV2
CDR3nt: TGTGCCAGCAGAAACAGGGGGCCCGGCTACACCTTC
CDR3aa: CASRNRGPGYTF

d_gene: TRBD1
j_gene: TRBJ2-2
abundance: .
v_gene: TRBV18
CDR3nt: TGTGCCAGCTCATCGACAGGGCAAGGGCTAAGCACCGGGGAGCTGTTTTTT
CDR3aa: CASSSTGQGLSTGELFF

d_gene: .
j_gene: TRBJ1-6
abundance: .
v_gene: TRBV9
CDR3nt: TGTGCCAGCAGCGATTGGGGGGACAATTCACCCCTCCACTTT
CDR3aa: CASSDWGDNSPLHF

d_gene: TRBD2
j_gene: TRBJ2-5
abundance: .
v_gene: TRBV13
CDR3nt: TGTGCCAGCAGCTTATCGGGTAGCGGGGAGCAAGAGACCCAGTACTTC
CDR3aa: CASSLSGSGEQETQYF

d_gene: .
j_gene: TRBJ1-1
abundance: .
v_gene: TRBV18
CDR3nt: TGTGCCAGCTCACCATATTTAGGGGAATTGAACACTGAAGCTTTCTTT
CDR3aa: CASSPYLGELNTEAFF

d_gene: .
j_gene: TRBJ2-7
abundance: .
v_gene: TRBV3-1/TRBV3-2
CDR3nt: TGTGCCAGCAGCCACGGTCTAGGGGGGGTCGGGGAGCAGTACTTC
CDR3aa: CASSHGLGGVGEQYF

d_gene: .
j_gene: TRBJ2-2
abundance: .
v_gene: TRBV19
CDR3nt: TGTGCCAGTACCGCCGGACAGAGCACCGGGGAGCTGTTTTTT
CDR3aa: CASTAGQSTGELFF

d_gene: TRBD1
j_gene: TRBJ2-1
abundance: .
v_gene: TRBV5-1
CDR3nt: TGCGCCAGCAGCTCAGGGACAGGGGGCCGAGGGAGGTTCTTC
CDR3aa: CASSSGTGGRGRFF

d_gene: TRBD2
j_gene: TRBJ2-1
abundance: few
v_gene: TRBV9
CDR3nt: TGTGCCAGCAGCGCGACTAGCGGGGGCGGTGAGCAGTTCTTC
CDR3aa: CASSATSGGGEQFF

d_gene: .
j_gene: TRBJ2-6
abundance: .
v_gene: TRBV6-5
CDR3nt: TGTGCCGGCGACAGCTCTGGGGCCAACGTCCTGACTTTC
CDR3aa: CAGDSSGANVLTF

d_gene: .
j_gene: TRBJ2-1
abundance: .
v_gene: TRBV6-6
CDR3nt: TGTGCCAGCAGCCGACAGTTAAGCTCCTACAATGAGCAGTTCTTC
CDR3aa: CASSRQLSSYNEQFF

d_gene: .
j_gene: TRBJ1-3
abundance: .
v_gene: TRBV30
CDR3nt: TGTGCCTCCGAACAGGGAACTGGAAACACCATATATTTT
CDR3aa: CASEQGTGNTIYF

d_gene: TRBD1
j_gene: TRBJ2-7
abundance: .
v_gene: TRBV6-7
CDR3nt: TGTGCCAGCACCCGTACCCGGGGGACAGGCTACGAGCAGTACTTC
CDR3aa: CASTRTRGTGYEQYF

d_gene: .
j_gene: TRBJ1-2
abundance: .
v_gene: TRBV5-1
CDR3nt: TGCGCCAGCAGCTTGGGGGACCCAGGGGATGGCTACACCTTC
CDR3aa: CASSLGDPGDGYTF